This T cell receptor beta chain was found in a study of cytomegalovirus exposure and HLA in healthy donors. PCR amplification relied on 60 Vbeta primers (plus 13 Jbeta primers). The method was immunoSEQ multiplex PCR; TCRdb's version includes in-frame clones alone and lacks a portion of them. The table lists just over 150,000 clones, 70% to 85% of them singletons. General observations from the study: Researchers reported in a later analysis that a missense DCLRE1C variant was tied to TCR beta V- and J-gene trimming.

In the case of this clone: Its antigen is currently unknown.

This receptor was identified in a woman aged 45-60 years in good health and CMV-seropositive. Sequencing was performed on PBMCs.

CDR3 protein: CASSLGLSGNTEAFF. DNA of the CDR3: TGTGCCAGCAGCTTAGGTTTGTCAGGGAACACTGAAGCTTTCTTT. The rearrangement links TRBV7-6 to TRBJ1-1; D uncertain. Trimming shortened V by 1 base and J by 1 base, and 10 bases separated the two germline ends. This CDR3 region has 15 residues. Per the germline V gene, CDR1 is SGHVS and CDR2 is FNYEAQ.